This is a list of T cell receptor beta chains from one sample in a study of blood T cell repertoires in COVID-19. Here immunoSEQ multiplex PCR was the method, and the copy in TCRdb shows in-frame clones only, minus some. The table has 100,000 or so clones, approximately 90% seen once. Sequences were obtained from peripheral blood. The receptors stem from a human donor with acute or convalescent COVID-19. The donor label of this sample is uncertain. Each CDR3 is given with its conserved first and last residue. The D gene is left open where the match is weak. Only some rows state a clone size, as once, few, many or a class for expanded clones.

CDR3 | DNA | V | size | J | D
CASSFQGGDYGYTF | TGTGCCAGCAGCTTCCAGGGTGGGGACTATGGCTACACCTTC | TRBV7-8 | - | TRBJ1-2 | -
CSVQGGGDEQFF | TGCAGCGTCCAAGGGGGCGGTGATGAGCAGTTCTTC | TRBV29-1 | - | TRBJ2-1 | TRBD1
CASSHGTSGSSGYNEQFF | TGTGCCAGCAGCCACGGGACTAGCGGGAGCTCCGGTTACAATGAGCAGTTCTTC | TRBV4-2 | - | TRBJ2-1 | TRBD2
CASSSTGGTEAFF | TGCGCCAGCAGCAGCACAGGGGGCACTGAAGCTTTCTTT | TRBV5-1 | - | TRBJ1-1 | TRBD1
CASSYGVGGRAYEQYF | TGTGCCAGCAGTTACGGGGTAGGTGGCAGGGCCTACGAGCAGTACTTC | TRBV6-5 | - | TRBJ2-7 | -
CASSPQGAVNQPQHF | TGTGCCAGCAGCCCGCAGGGGGCAGTCAATCAGCCCCAGCATTTT | TRBV9 | - | TRBJ1-5 | TRBD1
CASSVSQTYGYTF | TGCGCCAGCTCAGTTTCACAGACCTATGGCTACACCTTC | TRBV10-2 | - | TRBJ1-2 | -
CASSLSGQGNYEQYF | TGTGCCAGCAGCTTAAGTGGACAGGGAAACTACGAGCAGTACTTC | TRBV7-2 | - | TRBJ2-7 | TRBD1
CASRGLAGETWAGQFPTDTQYF | TGCGCCAGCAGAGGACTAGCGGGAGAAACCTGGGCCGGCCAGTTCCCCACAGATACGCAGTATTTT | TRBV23-1 | - | TRBJ2-3 | TRBD2
CASSSAAGVADTQYF | TGTGCCAGCAGCTCCGCGGCGGGGGTTGCAGATACGCAGTATTTT | TRBV7-6 | - | TRBJ2-3 | TRBD2
CSASPGGGNQPQHF | TGCAGTGCTAGTCCTGGGGGCGGCAATCAGCCCCAGCATTTT | TRBV20-1 | once | TRBJ1-5 | -
CASNLDFSYNEQFF | TGTGCCAGCAACCTTGACTTTAGTTACAATGAGCAGTTCTTC | TRBV28 | - | TRBJ2-1 | -
CASSWDRYTGELFF | TGTGCCAGCAGTTGGGACAGGTACACCGGGGAGCTGTTTTTT | TRBV28 | - | TRBJ2-2 | TRBD1
CAITGQGNTGELFF | TGTGCCATCACCGGACAGGGAAACACCGGGGAGCTGTTTTTT | TRBV10-3 | - | TRBJ2-2 | TRBD1
CASSVGSGGAGELFF | TGTGCCAGCAGCGTAGGATCGGGAGGGGCCGGGGAGCTGTTTTTT | TRBV9 | once | TRBJ2-2 | TRBD2
CASSQVSYTQETQYF | TGCGCCAGCAGCCAAGTGTCCTATACGCAAGAGACCCAGTACTTC | TRBV4-1 | few | TRBJ2-5 | -
CASSSGISSGNTIYF | TGCGCCAGCAGCTCCGGGATATCCTCTGGAAACACCATATATTTT | TRBV5-1 | once | TRBJ1-3 | -
CASRSPGDEKLFF | TGCGCCAGCAGGTCGCCAGGGGATGAAAAACTGTTTTTT | TRBV5-1 | - | TRBJ1-4 | -
CASSARTSPNTGELFF | TGCGCCAGCAGCGCACGGACTAGCCCGAACACCGGGGAGCTGTTTTTT | TRBV4-3 | once | TRBJ2-2 | TRBD2
CASSRLAGPLLGEQYF | TGTGCCAGCAGTAGACTAGCGGGCCCCCTTTTAGGCGAGCAGTACTTC | TRBV27 | - | TRBJ2-7 | TRBD2
CAWSAEKARGGPEAFF | TGTGCCTGGAGTGCCGAAAAGGCCAGGGGTGGCCCTGAAGCTTTCTTT | TRBV30 | once | TRBJ1-1 | -
CASSSPDRGAYEQYF | TGTGCCAGCAGCTCCCCCGACAGGGGGGCCTACGAGCAGTACTTC | TRBV7-9 | - | TRBJ2-7 | TRBD1
CASGATSSSYNEQFF | TGCGCCAGCGGGGCGACCTCGAGCTCCTACAATGAGCAGTTCTTC | TRBV4-1 | - | TRBJ2-1 | -
CATQDRLGEAFF | TGTGCCACCCAGGACAGATTGGGTGAAGCTTTCTTT | TRBV13 | - | TRBJ1-1 | -
CASSAGSGHTDTQYF | TGTGCCAGCAGCGCAGGGTCAGGGCACACAGATACGCAGTATTTT | TRBV7-8 | - | TRBJ2-3 | -
CASSLGGADVETQYF | TGTGCCAGCAGCCTCGGGGGGGCTGACGTGGAGACCCAGTACTTC | TRBV28 | - | TRBJ2-5 | TRBD2
CASSQRGGRHGYTF | TGTGCCAGCAGCCAAAGGGGGGGTAGGCATGGCTACACCTTC | TRBV27 | - | TRBJ1-2 | -
CASSLDRSRPFNSPLHF | TGTGCCAGCAGCTTAGACCGGAGCAGACCCTTTAATTCACCCCTCCACTTT | TRBV11-3 | - | TRBJ1-6 | -
CASSYLGQNYGYTF | TGTGCCAGCAGTTACCTGGGACAGAACTATGGCTACACCTTC | TRBV6-5 | - | TRBJ1-2 | TRBD1
CASSPASQGSAFF | TGTGCCAGCTCACCAGCCTCACAGGGTTCAGCTTTCTTT | TRBV18 | once | TRBJ1-1 | -
CASLGRTGRTRDTEAFF | TGTGCCAGCCTCGGGAGGACAGGGCGGACGAGGGACACTGAAGCTTTCTTT | TRBV2 | - | TRBJ1-1 | TRBD1
CASSPLLGAGRPGEQYF | TGTGCCAGCAGCCCCCTACTCGGAGCGGGGCGGCCGGGGGAGCAGTACTTC | TRBV3-1/TRBV3-2 | - | TRBJ2-7 | TRBD2
CASSTTGLLVTDTQYF | TGTGCCAGCTCCACCACTGGACTCTTAGTAACAGATACGCAGTATTTT | TRBV18 | - | TRBJ2-3 | -
CASSPTLITGQSLNEKLFF | TGTGCCAGCTCACCAACCCTTATAACAGGGCAGAGCCTAAATGAAAAACTGTTTTTT | TRBV18 | - | TRBJ1-4 | -
CASSGDRHTGELFF | TGTGCCAGCAGCGGGGACAGACACACCGGGGAGCTGTTTTTT | TRBV9 | - | TRBJ2-2 | TRBD1
CASGTGINTEAFF | TGTGCCAGCGGGACAGGGATTAACACTGAAGCTTTCTTT | TRBV27 | once | TRBJ1-1 | TRBD1
CAISAPPGGGQETQYF | TGTGCCATCAGTGCACCCCCGGGGGGAGGCCAAGAGACCCAGTACTTC | TRBV10-3 | - | TRBJ2-5 | TRBD2
CASKAAGRQPQHF | TGTGCCAGCAAGGCGGCAGGGCGTCAGCCCCAGCATTTT | TRBV2 | - | TRBJ1-5 | -
CSASNPGHGLSYEQYF | TGCAGTGCTAGTAACCCCGGCCACGGACTATCCTACGAGCAGTACTTC | TRBV20-1 | - | TRBJ2-7 | -
CAWSGASVYNEQFF | TGTGCCTGGAGTGGGGCTAGCGTATACAATGAGCAGTTCTTC | TRBV30 | once | TRBJ2-1 | -
CASSQEGQGLFGGYTF | TGTGCCAGCAGCCAAGAAGGACAGGGATTGTTTGGAGGCTACACCTTC | TRBV3-1/TRBV3-2 | once | TRBJ1-2 | TRBD1
CASSPHLGGLSGNTIYF | TGTGCCAGCAGCCCACATTTAGGGGGCCTCTCTGGAAACACCATATATTTT | TRBV11-2 | - | TRBJ1-3 | TRBD1
CASSYPQGTFGAFF | TGTGCCAGCAGCTATCCCCAGGGTACGTTTGGAGCTTTCTTT | TRBV7-6 | - | TRBJ1-1 | -
CASSQEKGLAGVAGELFF | TGCGCCAGCAGCCAAGAAAAGGGACTAGCGGGAGTGGCCGGGGAGCTGTTTTTT | TRBV4-3 | - | TRBJ2-2 | TRBD2
CASSSGQGDTEAFF | TGTGCCAGCAGCTCCGGACAGGGCGACACTGAAGCTTTCTTT | TRBV5-4 | - | TRBJ1-1 | TRBD1
CASSPSGRAGVGELFF | TGTGCCAGCAGCCCCTCGGGCAGGGCAGGTGTCGGGGAGCTGTTTTTT | TRBV6-2/TRBV6-3 | - | TRBJ2-2 | -
CASRQGASYGYTF | TGTGCCAGCAGACAGGGGGCGAGTTATGGCTACACCTTC | TRBV28 | - | TRBJ1-2 | TRBD1
CASILKPENQPQHF | TGTGCCAGCATTTTGAAACCAGAAAATCAGCCCCAGCATTTT | TRBV6-5 | - | TRBJ1-5 | -
CASSPSGDNEQFF | TGTGCCAGCTCACCGAGCGGTGACAATGAGCAGTTCTTC | TRBV18 | - | TRBJ2-1 | -
CASSYSGGYQPQHF | TGTGCCAGCAGTTACTCGGGAGGATATCAGCCCCAGCATTTT | TRBV6-2/TRBV6-3 | - | TRBJ1-5 | -
CASSGEDRGHDTEAFF | TGTGCCAGCAGTGGCGAGGACAGGGGGCATGACACTGAAGCTTTCTTT | TRBV2 | once | TRBJ1-1 | TRBD1
CAAQVGSIAEAFF | TGTGCCGCTCAGGTTGGCAGTATAGCTGAAGCTTTCTTT | TRBV28 | - | TRBJ1-1 | -
CASSRTGFSGNTIYF | TGTGCCAGCAGTAGAACGGGGTTCTCTGGAAACACCATATATTTT | TRBV25-1 | - | TRBJ1-3 | -